Following are 21 T cell receptor beta chains from one sample sequenced in a study of shared clonotypes between healthy human individuals. Libraries were prepared by immunoSEQ multiplex PCR; TCRdb keeps only in-frame clonotypes and omits some of them. Of roughly 330,000 clones in the sample, over 65% are singletons; the top ten hold about a tenth. Sequencing used memory CD4+ T cells sorted from blood. Subset noted: CD45RA-negative fraction. These receptors all come from a man between 25 and 39 years old in good health.

This clone was seen a few times. The rearrangement links TRBV10-3 to TRBJ2-5; D remains unclear. The CDR3 is 14 amino acids. Trimming left V 4 bases short and J 3 bases short, with 12 bases between. Per the germline V gene, CDR1 is ENHRY and CDR2 is SYGVKD. CDR3 in DNA: TGTGCCATCAGTGCGACGGTGTATGAAGAGACCCAGTACTTC. It specifies CAISATVYEETQYF.

The rearrangement joins TRBV5-4 to TRBJ2-2; 7 bases are shared with TRBD1. V lost 1 base and J lost 6; bases outside the gene matches: 9. Germline assignment: CDR1 SGHNT and CDR2 YYREEE (reference sequence). CDR3 length: 16 amino acids. The CDR3 sequence is CASSLLLGGVAGELFF. Here the CDR3 DNA reads TGTGCCAGCAGCTTGCTTTTAGGGGGCGTAGCCGGGGAGCTGTTTTTT.

The CDR3 reads CASSWDRNTGELFF. CDR3 DNA sequence: TGTGCCAGCAGTTGGGACAGGAACACCGGGGAGCTGTTTTTT. The chain couples TRBV6-6 to TRBJ2-2; TRBD1 matches at 7 bases. V was pared by 4 bases and J by 1 base, with 0 bases of the junction left unmatched. Looked up from germline, CDR1 is MNHNY and CDR2 is SVGAGI (reference sequence). The CDR3 sequence is 14 residues long.

The chain recombines TRBV5-1 with TRBJ2-5; 14 bases map to TRBD2. This CDR3 is built from 17 residues. V dropped 4 bases and J dropped 5; count of bases not matched to a gene: 10. Germline V gives CDR1 SGHRS, CDR2 YFSETQ. The CDR3 loop reads CASSTGPTSGRVETQYF. Written as DNA, the CDR3 is TGCGCCAGCAGCACGGGACCGACTAGCGGGAGGGTGGAGACCCAGTACTTC.

This chain links TRBV10-3 with TRBJ2-1, with D maybe TRBD1 (5 bases). V lost 3 bases and J lost 10, with 13 bases in between. CDR3 length: 13 amino acids. Germline V gene sequence: CDR1 ENHRY, CDR2 SYGVKD. CDR3 DNA: TGTGCCATCAGTGACAGCCCCGACAGAGAGCAGTTCTTC. This translates into CAISDSPDREQFF.

The chain has TRBV25-1 and TRBJ2-1; perhaps D is TRBD1 or TRBD2 (6 bases each). The length of the CDR3 is 16 residues. Trimming removed 4 bases from V and 0 bases from J, with 13 bases in between. Per germline, CDR1 MGHDK and CDR2 SYGVNS. The CDR3 coding sequence is TGTGCCAGCAGTGCGTCTGGAGGGGGCTCCTACAATGAGCAGTTCTTC. Residues: CASSASGGGSYNEQFF.

V is TRBV28 and J is TRBJ1-2; no firm D call. From germline, CDR1 is MDHEN and CDR2 SYDVKM. The CDR3 covers 11 residues. V lost 8 bases, J lost 4 bases, and 8 bases lay in between. CDR3 DNA sequence: TGTGCCAGCTCGAGGGTCTATGGCTACACCTTC. This encodes CASSRVYGYTF.

V usage is TRBV30 and J usage is TRBJ1-3; D gene uncertain. CDR3 length: 13 residues. Germline CDR1 reads GTSNPN; CDR2 reads SVGIG (reference sequence). The V end lost 7 bases, the J end lost 2 bases, and 12 bases lay between the germline ends. The CDR3 loop reads CALITRAGNTIYF. The CDR3 coding sequence is TGTGCCTTGATTACAAGGGCTGGAAACACCATATATTTT.

The V gene is TRBV27, the J gene TRBJ2-5, with TRBD2 as a possible D gene (5 bases). Germline values: CDR1 MNHEY, CDR2 SMNVEV (reference sequence). The CDR3 sequence is 13 residues long. Trimming took 5 bases from V and 5 from J, leaving 12 bases between them. The CDR3, as DNA: TGTGCCAGCAGTCGCACTAGATGGGAGACCCAGTACTTC. This gives the protein CASSRTRWETQYF.

The chain combines TRBV10-1 with TRBJ2-3; D is undetermined. This CDR3 region has 13 residues. In germline, CDR1 is WNHNN, CDR2 SYGVQD (reference sequence). V lost 2 bases to trimming and J lost 2 bases, with 5 bases between them. As DNA, the CDR3 is TGCGCCAGCAGTGAGGGTTCCACAGATACGCAGTATTTT. Translation gives CASSEGSTDTQYF.

V usage is TRBV10-2 and J usage is TRBJ1-1, with D unresolved. CDR3 length: 12 amino acids. Trimming shortened V by 4 bases and J by 3 bases, and 6 bases separated the two germline ends. The germline V gene has CDR1 WSHSY and CDR2 SAAADI. In DNA form, the CDR3 reads TGCGCCAGCAGTGGTTGGGACACTGAAGCTTTCTTT. Protein product: CASSGWDTEAFF.

The chain carries TRBV25-1 and TRBJ2-1; TRBD2 matches at 7 bases. The CDR3 is 13 residues long. CDR1 is MGHDK and CDR2 is SYGVNS in the germline V gene. Unmatched junction bases numbered 9, after V lost 8 bases and J lost 8 bases. The chain's CDR3 is CASPGDYADEQFF. As DNA, the CDR3 is TGTGCCAGCCCCGGGGACTACGCCGATGAGCAGTTCTTC.

This chain links TRBV2 with TRBJ1-2, with TRBD1 as a possible D gene (5 bases). The V gene lost 8 bases and the J gene lost 8 bases, with 15 bases spanning the gap. This CDR3 is 12 amino acids long. The germline V gene encodes CDR1 SNHLY and CDR2 FYNNEI. CDR3 sequence reads: CASSGTGSGYTF. CDR3 DNA sequence: TGTGCCAGCTCCGGGACCGGTAGCGGCTACACCTTC.

This sequence joins TRBV7-3 and TRBJ2-1, with 7 bases that match TRBD2. CDR1 SGHTA and CDR2 FQGTGA come from the germline V gene. V was pared by 0 bases and J by 3 bases, with 2 bases of the junction left unmatched. CDR3 length: 15 amino acids. The CDR3 reads CASSLTERDYNEQFF. Here the CDR3 DNA reads TGTGCCAGCAGCTTAACGGAGCGGGACTACAATGAGCAGTTCTTC.

V and J are TRBV5-6 and TRBJ1-2; 8 bases fit TRBD1. The germline CDR1 and CDR2 sequences are SGHDT and YYEEEE. Trimming removed 1 base from V and 6 bases from J; junction bases left unmatched: 2. There are 13 residues in the CDR3. As DNA, the CDR3 is TGTGCCAGCAGCTTGTTCAGGGGGCATGGCTACACCTTC. Its protein product is CASSLFRGHGYTF.

The rearrangement links TRBV11-2 to TRBJ2-7; 9 bases agree with TRBD2. The CDR3 sequence is 16 residues long. Germline lookup yields CDR1 SGHAT and CDR2 FQNNGV. The J segment lost 6 bases and the V segment lost 4 bases, leaving 13 bases of the junction unmatched. CDR3 nucleotide sequence: TGTGCCAGCAGCTCCATCAGGGGACTAGCCAGGGGCGAGCAGTACTTC. It codes for CASSSIRGLARGEQYF.

This chain uses TRBV10-3 with TRBJ1-5, with 12 bases matching TRBD1. Trimming at V came to 3 bases and at J to 7 bases, leaving 10 bases not matched to a gene. CDR3 length equals 17 residues. Germline lookup yields CDR1 ENHRY and CDR2 SYGVKD. The CDR3 DNA follows: TGTGCCATCAGTGATCCCCCGGGACAGGGGGCGAGGCAGCCCCAGCATTTT. It codes for CAISDPPGQGARQPQHF.

Concerning this clone: The DNA is left out, because the CDR3 cannot be placed on it with certainty; the CDR3 is given as TCRdb lists it. The CDR3 here is CASSLIRFGAYEQYF. The rearrangement uses TRBV5-1 and TRBJ2-7; the table gives TRBD2 as D, unverified against the DNA. Germline V gene sequence: CDR1 SGHRS, CDR2 YFSETQ. Both ends counted, the CDR3 spans 15 residues.

DNA of the CDR3: TGTGCCAGTAGTATCTGGACAGGGGTGAACACTGAAGCTTTCTTT. It codes for CASSIWTGVNTEAFF. The chain couples TRBV19 to TRBJ1-1; 9 bases fit TRBD1. This CDR3 is built from 15 residues. CDR1 and CDR2 (germline): LNHDA, SQIVND (reference sequence). After removal of 3 bases from V and 0 bases from J, the junction contained 2 bases not matched to a gene. The full variable domain, with the rest looked up from reference TRBV19 and TRBJ1-1, is DGGITQSPKYLFRKEGQNVTLSCEQNLNHDAMYWYRQDPGQGLRLIYYSQIVNDFQKGDIAEGYSVSREKKESFPLTVTSAQKNPTAFYLCASSIWTGVNTEAFFGQGTRLTVV.

J is TRBJ2-7 and V is TRBV7-2; 8 bases are a match to TRBD1. This CDR3 region has 15 residues. Germline-derived CDR1 and CDR2 are SGHTA and FQGNSA. V was pared by 1 base and J by 3 bases, with 5 bases of the junction left unmatched. CDR3 in DNA: TGTGCCAGCAGCTTAGTGACAGGGGCTAACTACGAGCAGTACTTC. This codes for CASSLVTGANYEQYF.

The chain employs TRBV7-9 and TRBJ1-2; no clear D. V gave up 0 bases and J gave up 4 bases, with 6 bases separating them. Germline assignment: CDR1 SEHNR and CDR2 FQNEAQ (reference sequence). The CDR3 contains 13 residues. DNA of the CDR3: TGTGCCAGCAGCTTAGCCATGTCCTATGGCTACACCTTC. Amino acid sequence: CASSLAMSYGYTF.